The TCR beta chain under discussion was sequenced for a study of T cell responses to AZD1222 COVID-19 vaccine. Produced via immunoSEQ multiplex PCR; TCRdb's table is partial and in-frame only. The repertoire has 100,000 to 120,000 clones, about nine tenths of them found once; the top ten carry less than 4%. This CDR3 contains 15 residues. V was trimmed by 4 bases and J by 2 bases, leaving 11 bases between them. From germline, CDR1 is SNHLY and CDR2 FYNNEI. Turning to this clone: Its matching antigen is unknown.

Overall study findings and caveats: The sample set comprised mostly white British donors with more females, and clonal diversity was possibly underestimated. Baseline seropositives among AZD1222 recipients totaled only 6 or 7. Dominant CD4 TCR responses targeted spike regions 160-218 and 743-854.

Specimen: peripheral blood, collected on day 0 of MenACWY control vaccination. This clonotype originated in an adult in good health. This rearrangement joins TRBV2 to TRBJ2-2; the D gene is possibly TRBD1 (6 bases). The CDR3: CASSAGTLNTGELFF. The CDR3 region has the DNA TGTGCCAGCAGTGCCGGGACACTTAACACCGGGGAGCTGTTTTTT.